This T cell receptor (beta chain) was found in a study of shared T cell receptors in the human thymus. In this sample, this clone turned up once. Sequencing was performed with immunoSEQ multiplex PCR; in TCRdb, only in-frame clones are kept and a portion is missing. The sample holds approximately 760,000 clones; approximately 85% are singletons and the top ten take around 0.01%. V dropped 3 bases and J dropped 1 base, with 9 bases sitting between them. The CDR3 has 14 amino acids. Germline V gene lookup returns CDR1 MNHEY and CDR2 SMNVEV (reference sequence). These data were also filed under a second study, of human thymus T cells. From that paper: Healthy Finnish infants having corrective surgery for congenital heart defects served as donors. Thymus tissue was removed during corrective cardiac surgery. In thymic and blood repertoires alike, V and J usage looked biased. Related research found strongly overlapping thymic repertoires in unrelated individuals.

The sequencing sample was made of thymocytes. V and J are TRBV27 and TRBJ1-1, with D hard to call. This receptor was identified in a girl in the first two years of life with a congenital heart defect. In DNA, the CDR3 is TGTGCCAGCAGTTTCGTCGGTAGGAACACTGAAGCTTTCTTT. The encoded protein is CASSFVGRNTEAFF.